One and the same sample provided the 12 T cell receptor beta chains below, sequenced in a study of blood T cells in healthy people across ages. Using a J-beta primer mix together with a sample-barcoded 5' primer, a second PCR was run for about 7 to 12 cycles. MiXCR, applied by TCRdb to the 5' RACE reads, yields one record per CDR3 protein. The sample shows approximately 790,000 distinct CDR3 sequences, 62% of them seen only once. The specimen was blood. These receptors all stem from a man aged 30 to 45 in good health.

The chain combines TRBV7-2 with TRBJ2-7, with 11 positions matching TRBD2. Germline CDR1 SGHTA, CDR2 FQGNSA. The J segment lost 0 bases and the V segment lost 3 bases, leaving 1 base of the junction unmatched. This CDR3 contains 15 residues. Written as DNA, the CDR3 is TGTGCCAGCAGCTTTACTAGCGGGAGCTCCTACGAGCAGTACTTC. It specifies CASSFTSGSSYEQYF. The full variable domain, with the rest looked up from reference TRBV7-2 and TRBJ2-7, is GAGVSQSPSNKVTEKGKDVELRCDPISGHTALYWYRQSLGQGLEFLIYFQGNSAPDKSGLPSDRFSAERTGGSVSTLTIQRTQQEDSAVYLCASSFTSGSSYEQYFGPGTRLTVT.

The rearrangement links TRBV6-1 to TRBJ1-2; D gene uncertain. The CDR3 consists of 14 residues. Germline V gene lookup returns CDR1 MNHNS and CDR2 SASEGT. V gave up 3 bases and J gave up 0 bases, with 8 bases separating them. The CDR3 nucleotides are TGTGCCAGCAGTGAGAGGCTCCCTAACTATGGCTACACCTTC. This codes for CASSERLPNYGYTF.

This chain joins TRBV6-1 and TRBJ2-3, with D tentatively TRBD1 (5 bases). The length of the CDR3 is 14 residues. V lost 7 bases, J lost 4 bases, and 15 bases lay in between. From germline, CDR1 is MNHNS and CDR2 SASEGT. The CDR3, as DNA: TGTGCCAGCATCCACAGGACAAGTGCAGATACGCAGTATTTT. It encodes CASIHRTSADTQYF.

This clonotype came up many times. The J gene is TRBJ2-7, the V gene TRBV20-1; the match to TRBD2 covers 8 bases. The CDR3 contains 14 residues. Per germline, CDR1 DFQATT and CDR2 SNEGSKA (reference sequence). V gave up 3 bases and J gave up 3 bases; unmatched junction bases: 7. CDR3 bases: TGCAGTGCTAGTGCGACGGGGGGGCTCTACGAGCAGTACTTC. Its protein product is CSASATGGLYEQYF.

The sample holds a few counts of this clonotype. This chain joins TRBV18 and TRBJ2-3; D is perhaps TRBD1 or TRBD2 (5 bases each). V was cut by 2 bases and J by 5 bases, with 14 bases left in between. CDR3 length equals 15 residues. CDR1 and CDR2 from the germline V gene are KGHSH and LQKENI. CDR3 nucleotide sequence: TGTGCCAGCTCACCAGGGACCCCCGCCGGAGATACGCAGTATTTT. Protein sequence: CASSPGTPAGDTQYF.

There are many counts of this clonotype. This sequence joins TRBV25-1 and TRBJ1-4; D might be TRBD1 (6 bases). Germline loops: CDR1 MGHDK, CDR2 SYGVNS. The germline V and J ends were trimmed by 6 bases and 2 bases, with 10 bases remaining between them. There are 14 residues in the CDR3. Written as DNA, the CDR3 is TGTGCCAGCAGCCTTGGACAGACTAATGAAAAACTGTTTTTT. This gives the protein CASSLGQTNEKLFF.

This clonotype was detected a few times. This chain uses TRBV20-1 with TRBJ2-3, with TRBD2 matching 9 bases. V dropped 5 bases and J dropped 5; count of bases not matched to a gene: 20. This CDR3 is 18 amino acids long. Per the germline V gene, CDR1 is DFQATT and CDR2 is SNEGSKA (reference sequence). CDR3 nucleotide sequence: TGCAGTGCTGGAAAGGACGCGAGAGCGGGGGGTTTAATAGATACGCAGTATTTT. It encodes CSAGKDARAGGLIDTQYF.

The CDR3 spells CASSQGGAGPEAFF. In nucleotides, the CDR3 is TGTGCCAGCAGCCAAGGGGGGGCTGGCCCTGAAGCTTTCTTT. The chain couples TRBV14 to TRBJ1-1, with D possibly matching TRBD1 (6 bases). CDR3 length equals 14 residues. Germline V gene lookup returns CDR1 SGHDN and CDR2 FVKESK. Trimming cost V 1 base and J 6 bases, with 12 bases left between them.

The chain uses TRBV29-1 and TRBJ1-5; D possibly corresponds to TRBD1 (5 bases). Per the germline V gene, CDR1 is SQVTM and CDR2 is ANQGSEA. The V end lost 7 bases, the J end lost 10 bases, and 17 bases lay between the germline ends. The CDR3 runs to 12 residues. In DNA, the CDR3 is TGCAGCGGGGGGGAGGCCGCGGGTCCCCAGCATTTT. It is translated as CSGGEAAGPQHF.

This chain uses TRBV12-3 or TRBV12-4 with TRBJ2-5, with 8 bases matching TRBD1. Trimming removed 6 bases from V and 3 bases from J; junction bases left unmatched: 9. This CDR3 has 15 amino acids. This chain's CDR3 is CASSSGQGQEETQYF. The CDR3 DNA sequence: TGTGCCAGCAGCTCCGGACAGGGCCAAGAAGAGACCCAGTACTTC.

The rearrangement uses TRBV20-1 and TRBJ2-5; D tentatively reads TRBD1 or TRBD2 (5 bases each). The CDR3 has 13 residues. The ends were cut back, 5 bases at V and 5 bases at J, with 15 bases in the middle. Germline V CDR1 and CDR2: DFQATT, SNEGSKA (reference sequence). The CDR3 region is CSARAWDGETQYF. DNA of the CDR3: TGCAGTGCTCGGGCGTGGGACGGGGAGACCCAGTACTTC.

CDR3 in DNA: TGTGCCAGCAGCTTGGGGACAGGGGTTTACAATGAGCAGTTCTTC. Translation gives CASSLGTGVYNEQFF. The rearrangement links TRBV7-9 to TRBJ2-1, with TRBD1 matching over 10 bases. Germline CDR1 reads SEHNR; CDR2 reads FQNEAQ (reference sequence). The CDR3 is 15 residues long. The V gene end was trimmed by 3 bases and the J gene end by 4 bases; junction bases not matched to a gene: 3.